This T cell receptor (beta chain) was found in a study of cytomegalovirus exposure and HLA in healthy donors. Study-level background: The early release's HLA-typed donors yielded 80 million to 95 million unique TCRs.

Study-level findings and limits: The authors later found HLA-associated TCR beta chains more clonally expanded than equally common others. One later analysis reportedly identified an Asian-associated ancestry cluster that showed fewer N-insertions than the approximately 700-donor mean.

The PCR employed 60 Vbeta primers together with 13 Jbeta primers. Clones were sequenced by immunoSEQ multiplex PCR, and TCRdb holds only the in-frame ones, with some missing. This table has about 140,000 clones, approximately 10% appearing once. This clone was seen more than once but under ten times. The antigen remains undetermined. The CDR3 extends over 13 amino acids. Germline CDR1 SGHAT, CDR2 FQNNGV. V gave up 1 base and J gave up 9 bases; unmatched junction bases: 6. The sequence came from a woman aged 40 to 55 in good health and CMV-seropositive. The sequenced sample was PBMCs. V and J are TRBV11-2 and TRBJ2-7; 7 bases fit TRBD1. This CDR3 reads CASSLVRDSGQYF. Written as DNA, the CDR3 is TGTGCCAGCAGCTTAGTCCGGGACAGCGGGCAGTACTTC.